One and the same sample provided the 6 T cell receptor beta chains below, sequenced in a study of shared clonotypes between healthy human individuals. Sequenced by immunoSEQ multiplex PCR; TCRdb stores in-frame clones only, minus some. The profile shows under 1,900,000 clones, 98% of them singletons. Specimen: naive CD4+ T cells sorted from blood. Sample subset: CD45RA+ positively selected. The receptor set was obtained from a man aged 25 to 40 in good health.

The chain employs TRBV11-3 and TRBJ2-5; D not certain. Germline assignment: CDR1 SGHNT and CDR2 YENEEA. Trimming removed 2 bases from V and 0 bases from J, with 4 bases in between. CDR3 length: 13 residues. The CDR3 DNA sequence: TGTGCCAGCAGCTTAAGGTACCAAGAGACCCAGTACTTC. Translated, it gives CASSLRYQETQYF.

The rearrangement joins TRBV5-6 to TRBJ2-7, with 11 bases aligning to TRBD2. CDR1 SGHDT and CDR2 YYEEEE come from the germline V gene. This CDR3 has 15 amino acids. Trimming took 6 bases from V and 4 from J; bases not matched to a gene: 9. CDR3 sequence: CASTSFVAGGYEQYF. CDR3 coding DNA: TGTGCCAGCACCTCCTTCGTAGCGGGAGGGTACGAGCAGTACTTC.

The rearrangement joins TRBV7-2 to TRBJ2-3; 8 bases match TRBD1. V lost 3 bases, J lost 4 bases, and 6 bases stayed unmatched. Germline V gene sequence: CDR1 SGHTA, CDR2 FQGNSA. This CDR3 is 15 amino acids long. CDR3 sequence: CASSFRGPSPDTQYF. In DNA form, the CDR3 reads TGTGCCAGCAGCTTCAGGGGGCCCTCCCCAGATACGCAGTATTTT. Full variable domain (rest looked up from reference TRBV7-2 and TRBJ2-3): GAGVSQSPSNKVTEKGKDVELRCDPISGHTALYWYRQSLGQGLEFLIYFQGNSAPDKSGLPSDRFSAERTGGSVSTLTIQRTQQEDSAVYLCASSFRGPSPDTQYFGPGTRLTVL.

The chain is built from TRBV10-2 and TRBJ2-2; a weak D match, TRBD2 (5 bases). Germline V CDR1 and CDR2: WSHSY, SAAADI. The CDR3 loop spans 15 amino acids. Trimming shortened V by 2 bases and J by 4 bases, and 11 bases separated the two germline ends. The CDR3 nucleotides read TGCGCCAGCAGTGAGAGGGCAGGAGGCACCGGGGAGCTGTTTTTT. Encoded protein: CASSERAGGTGELFF.

This sequence joins TRBV28 and TRBJ2-7, with 10 bases fitting TRBD2. Per germline, CDR1 MDHEN and CDR2 SYDVKM. This CDR3 region has 15 residues. The V segment lost 2 bases and the J segment 2 bases; nucleotides outside the gene matches: 3. Written as DNA, the CDR3 is TGTGCCAGCAGTTTAAGCGGGAGGGGACCCTACGAGCAGTACTTC. As protein: CASSLSGRGPYEQYF.

This chain uses TRBV5-4 with TRBJ2-2; D is uncertain. Trimming took 4 bases from V and 1 from J, leaving 8 bases between them. The CDR3 is made up of 14 amino acids. The germline CDR1 and CDR2 sequences are SGHNT and YYREEE (reference sequence). The CDR3 DNA reads TGTGCCAGCAGCCTCGACTGGAACACCGGGGAGCTGTTTTTT. This encodes CASSLDWNTGELFF.